These 23 T cell receptor beta chains came from one sample sequenced in a study of spatial heterogeneity in lung cancer. Specified time point: sample taken at primary tumor resection. TCRdb fed the 5' RACE reads into MiXCR, producing one record per CDR3 protein. The sample carries about 9,800 distinct CDR3 sequences, under 6.5% recorded once. Study-wide findings and caveats: In tumors, expanded intratumoral alpha and beta TCR counts tracked mutation counts.

Their cognate antigens are unknown. Sequences were derived from lung tumor tissue, sampled at surgery. These receptors were taken from a male donor with early-stage non-small cell lung cancer.

This clonotype was observed at least ten times. Found in a library prepared for alpha chains, this beta chain is an off-target read, and its abundance has little meaning. The chain uses TRBV20-1 and TRBJ2-7; a possible D gene is TRBD1 (6 bases). The CDR3 contains 15 residues. Trimming removed 6 bases at V and 1 base at J, with 19 bases between. CDR1 is DFQATT, CDR2 SNEGSKA, per germline (reference sequence). As DNA, the CDR3 is TGCAGTGCCCCAACAGGGACAAGCCCATCCTACGAGCAGTACTTC. Encoded protein: CSAPTGTSPSYEQYF.

Turning to this clonotype: Since it is a stray read in a library aimed at alpha chains, this beta chain has a size that is not meaningful. The chain links TRBV9 to TRBJ1-3, with D tentatively TRBD1 (5 bases). The length of the CDR3 is 14 residues. The V end lost 5 bases, the J end lost 2 bases, and 11 bases lay between the germline ends. Germline assignment: CDR1 SGDLS and CDR2 YYNGEE. The CDR3 DNA follows: TGTGCCAGCAGTGCCGGGGGAACTGGAAACACCATATATTTT. This codes for CASSAGGTGNTIYF.

This clonotype has ten or more counts. Little can be read into the size of this beta chain, an off-target read in a library designed for alpha chains. The chain uses TRBV7-9 and TRBJ2-7; 11 nucleotides agree with TRBD2. After removal of 5 bases from V and 2 bases from J, the junction contained 11 bases not matched to a gene. The CDR3 covers 17 residues. Germline V gene lookup returns CDR1 SEHNR and CDR2 FQNEAQ (reference sequence). The CDR3 region is CASSPSPGTSGTYEQYF. The CDR3 DNA sequence: TGTGCCAGCAGCCCGAGCCCCGGGACTAGCGGCACCTACGAGCAGTACTTC.

In this sample, this clonotype is medium-sized. Since the library was made to target alpha chains, this beta chain is a stray read and its abundance is not meaningful. The genes are TRBV27 and TRBJ1-1; maybe TRBD1 (5 bases). CDR1 is MNHEY, CDR2 SMNVEV, per germline (reference sequence). The V end was cut by 4 bases, the J end by 5 bases, with 23 bases between. The CDR3 is 17 residues long. CDR3 coding DNA: TGTGCCAGCAGTTCCCCGAGGGCCCTGACAGTGGGAACTGAAGCTTTCTTT. This codes for CASSSPRALTVGTEAFF.

As to this clonotype: This beta chain was picked up by a library intended for alpha chains and is off target, so its count carries little meaning. CDR3 DNA sequence: TGTGCCAGCAGTGAAGGAGCGGGTCGATACTACGAGCAGTACTTC. This gives the protein CASSEGAGRYYEQYF. The chain joins TRBV2 to TRBJ2-7; perhaps TRBD2 as D (6 bases). CDR1 and CDR2 (germline): SNHLY, FYNNEI. Trimming removed 1 base from V and 3 bases from J, with 13 bases in between. The CDR3 loop spans 15 amino acids.

Ten or more counts support this clonotype. This beta chain appears as a stray read in a library generated for alpha chains; its size is not informative. The chain is built from TRBV20-1 and TRBJ2-2; TRBD2 might be the D (6 bases). This CDR3 spans 18 amino acids. Germline V gene lookup returns CDR1 DFQATT and CDR2 SNEGSKA (reference sequence). Trimming shortened V by 1 base and J by 0 bases, and 18 bases separated the two germline ends. The CDR3 nucleotides read TGCAGTGCTAGAGGACTAGTCCGATACCCCGCGAACACCGGGGAGCTGTTTTTT. It codes for CSARGLVRYPANTGELFF.

The table lists this clonotype with many counts. As an off-target read in a library built for alpha chains, this beta chain has a frequency of little significance. The chain carries TRBV20-1 and TRBJ1-5; D call uncertain. Germline CDR1 and CDR2: DFQATT and SNEGSKA (reference sequence). V gave up 1 base and J gave up 1 base, with 8 bases separating them. The CDR3 runs 14 residues. CDR3 sequence reads: CSARGHSSNQPQHF. CDR3 sequence (DNA): TGCAGTGCTAGAGGTCATTCGAGCAATCAGCCCCAGCATTTT.

The sample holds many counts of this clonotype. The size of this beta chain means little, since it is a stray read in a library made for alpha chains. The V call is TRBV9, the J call TRBJ2-1; D remains ambiguous. CDR3 length: 14 residues. Trimming removed 1 base at V and 4 bases at J, with 9 bases between. In germline, CDR1 is SGDLS, CDR2 YYNGEE. The CDR3 loop reads CASSVWEGYNEQFF. For the CDR3, the DNA is TGTGCCAGCAGCGTATGGGAAGGATACAATGAGCAGTTCTTC. Full variable domain (outside the CDR3, taken from reference TRBV9 and TRBJ2-1): DSGVTQTPKHLITATGQRVTLRCSPRSGDLSVYWYQQSLDQGLQFLIQYYNGEERAKGNILERFSAQQFPDLHSELNLSSLELGDSALYFCASSVWEGYNEQFFGPGTRLTVL.

This clonotype was recorded at least ten times. The library was designed around alpha chains, so this beta chain is a stray read whose abundance carries little weight. In nucleotides, the CDR3 is TGTGCCAGCAGTTCAGCAAATTTTGAAGCTTTCTTT. Amino acid sequence: CASSSANFEAFF. V and J are TRBV7-9 and TRBJ1-1; D unclear. The CDR3 covers 12 residues. The germline V and J ends were trimmed by 6 bases and 7 bases, with 12 bases remaining between them. In germline, CDR1 is SEHNR, CDR2 FQNEAQ (reference sequence).

This clonotype appeared many times. A library prepared for alpha chains yielded this beta chain as an off-target read; its size is of little meaning. This rearrangement joins TRBV20-1 to TRBJ2-1; tentative D call: TRBD2 (6 bases). CDR1 is DFQATT, CDR2 SNEGSKA, per germline (reference sequence). This CDR3 is built from 17 residues. Trimming shortened V by 0 bases and J by 9 bases, and 24 bases separated the two germline ends. The CDR3 sequence: CSARDPGTGASRSEQFF. CDR3 sequence (DNA): TGCAGTGCTAGAGATCCGGGGACTGGCGCTTCACGGAGTGAGCAGTTCTTC.

This clonotype was counted many times. This beta chain came through as a stray read in a library set up for alpha chains, and its size says little. The chain is built from TRBV4-1 and TRBJ2-1; the D gene could be TRBD1 or TRBD2 (6 bases each). Trimming shortened V by 1 base and J by 7 bases, and 17 bases separated the two germline ends. CDR1 MGHRA and CDR2 YSYEKL come from the germline V gene. The CDR3 is 16 residues long. CDR3 loop: CASSQGGAAVGNEQFF. In DNA, the CDR3 is TGCGCCAGCAGCCAAGGGGGGGCAGCCGTCGGAAATGAGCAGTTCTTC.

By share of the sample, this clonotype is medium-sized (0.01 to 0.1%). Because this beta chain is a stray read in a library intended to capture alpha chains, its abundance should not be given much weight. The chain recombines TRBV20-1 with TRBJ2-2; D not certain. CDR1 is DFQATT, CDR2 SNEGSKA, per germline (reference sequence). The CDR3 length is 13 residues. V was pared by 6 bases and J by 5 bases, with 13 bases between. CDR3 amino acids: CSALRLLTGELFF. The CDR3 DNA reads TGCAGTGCCTTACGACTGCTAACCGGGGAGCTGTTTTTT.

This clonotype was detected ten times or more. This beta chain appears as a stray read in a library generated for alpha chains; its size is not informative. This chain links TRBV5-1 with TRBJ1-6; the D is unclear. The CDR3 sequence is 17 residues long. V was trimmed by 2 bases and J by 7 bases, leaving 19 bases between them. Germline V gene data show CDR1 as SGHRS and CDR2 as YFSETQ. CDR3 sequence reads: CASSLGFGGMGNSPLHF. In DNA form, the CDR3 reads TGCGCCAGCAGCTTAGGCTTCGGCGGGATGGGAAATTCACCCCTCCACTTT.

Many counts were recorded for this clonotype. Being off target in a library aimed at alpha chains, this beta chain has a size of little meaning. V is TRBV20-1 and J is TRBJ2-2, with TRBD2 identical over 12 bases. After removal of 5 bases from V and 2 bases from J, the junction contained 9 bases not matched to a gene. Germline V CDR1 and CDR2: DFQATT, SNEGSKA (reference sequence). This CDR3 comprises 17 residues. The CDR3 region has the DNA TGCAGTGCTCAGAATTCTAGCGGGAGGGCCAACACCGGGGAGCTGTTTTTT. Protein sequence: CSAQNSSGRANTGELFF.

This clonotype was seen many times. Since it is a stray read in a library aimed at alpha chains, this beta chain has a size that is not meaningful. The chain has TRBV14 and TRBJ1-2; D gene unclear. The CDR3 is made up of 14 amino acids. CDR1 is SGHDN and CDR2 is FVKESK in the germline V gene. Trimming took 4 bases from V and 1 from J, leaving 10 bases between them. The CDR3, as DNA: TGTGCCAGCAGCCCGCGAGGGATTAACTATGGCTACACCTTC. This encodes CASSPRGINYGYTF. Looking up the rest from reference TRBV14 and TRBJ1-2 gives the full variable domain: EAGVTQFPSHSVIEKGQTVTLRCDPISGHDNLYWYRRVMGKEIKFLLHFVKESKQDESGMPNNRFLAERTGGTYSTLKVQPAELEDSGVYFCASSPRGINYGYTFGSGTRLTVV.

Sample share makes this clonotype medium-sized. As an off-target read in a library built for alpha chains, this beta chain has a frequency of little significance. The V and J genes are TRBV6-2 or TRBV6-3 and TRBJ1-1; possibly TRBD1 for D (5 bases). Germline-derived CDR1 and CDR2 are MNHEY and SVGEGT. The V gene lost 7 bases and the J gene lost 4 bases, with 22 bases spanning the gap. The CDR3 has 16 residues. Written as DNA, the CDR3 is TGTGCCAGCACCCAATTGGACATCCCTGTGGGCACTGAAGCTTTCTTT. It encodes CASTQLDIPVGTEAFF.

This clonotype showed up many times. Little can be read into the size of this beta chain, an off-target read in a library designed for alpha chains. This chain joins TRBV5-1 and TRBJ1-1; 7 nucleotides line up with TRBD1. The CDR3 covers 16 residues. The V and J ends lost 2 bases and 4 bases, in that order; junction bases with no gene match: 11. Germline values: CDR1 SGHRS, CDR2 YFSETQ. In DNA, the CDR3 is TGCGCCAGCAGCTTTACAGGGGTCTCCACGAGCACTGAAGCTTTCTTT. Translating gives CASSFTGVSTSTEAFF. Drawing the rest from reference TRBV5-1 and TRBJ1-1, the complete variable domain is KAGVTQTPRYLIKTRGQQVTLSCSPISGHRSVSWYQQTPGQGLQFLFEYFSETQRNKGNFPGRFSGRQFSNSRSEMNVSTLELGDSALYLCASSFTGVSTSTEAFFGQGTRLTVV.

In this sample, this clonotype turned up many times. Within a library made for alpha chains, this beta chain is off target, and its count is uninformative. The chain is built from TRBV6-5 and TRBJ1-1, with D possibly matching TRBD1 (6 bases). The V and J ends lost 0 bases and 4 bases respectively, with 18 bases between them. CDR1 is MNHEY, CDR2 SVGAGI, per germline. This CDR3 spans 17 amino acids. The chain's CDR3 is CASSYSIRGQGSTEAFF. Here the CDR3 DNA reads TGTGCCAGCAGTTACTCGATTCGGGGGCAAGGGAGCACTGAAGCTTTCTTT.

At least ten counts were recorded for this clonotype. This beta chain is an off-target read within a library intended for alpha chains, so its frequency means little. The chain recombines TRBV12-3 or TRBV12-4 with TRBJ1-1; no reliable D call. Deletions cut 3 bases from V and 1 base from J, with 12 bases between. The length of the CDR3 is 15 residues. This chain's CDR3 is CASSFGGDSNTEAFF. The CDR3 nucleotides read TGTGCCAGCAGTTTTGGTGGAGACTCGAACACTGAAGCTTTCTTT.

This clonotype was observed many times. This beta chain is an off-target read within a library intended for alpha chains, so its frequency means little. CDR3 sequence: CSARDWGQLGNTIYF. In DNA form, the CDR3 reads TGCAGTGCTAGAGACTGGGGACAGTTGGGAAACACCATATATTTT. The chain recombines TRBV20-1 with TRBJ1-3; 7 nucleotides line up with TRBD1. The CDR3 has 15 amino acids. Germline V CDR1 and CDR2: DFQATT, SNEGSKA (reference sequence). V shed 0 bases, J shed 4 bases, and the junction held 6 bases outside the gene matches.

At least ten counts were recorded for this clonotype. This beta chain appears as a stray read in a library generated for alpha chains; its size is not informative. V usage is TRBV7-2 and J usage is TRBJ1-2; no firm D call. The CDR3 loop spans 13 amino acids. Germline V gene data show CDR1 as SGHTA and CDR2 as FQGNSA. Trimming took 1 base from V and 4 from J, leaving 7 bases between them. The CDR3 sequence is CASSLEPLYGYTF. The CDR3 region has the DNA TGTGCCAGCAGCTTAGAACCACTCTATGGCTACACCTTC.

This clonotype was counted ten times or more. Since it is a stray read in a library aimed at alpha chains, this beta chain has a size that is not meaningful. V gene TRBV10-2 combines with J gene TRBJ2-5; 8 nucleotides line up with TRBD2. CDR3 length: 16 amino acids. J gave up 1 base and V 2 bases, and 6 bases lay outside the gene matches. The germline V gene encodes CDR1 WSHSY and CDR2 SAAADI. The CDR3 coding sequence is TGCGCCAGCAGTGAGGGTGGTAGCGGGATCCAAGAGACCCAGTACTTC. Encoded protein: CASSEGGSGIQETQYF.

By its share, this clonotype is medium-sized. Because the library targeted alpha chains, this beta chain is an off-target read whose size means little. The gene calls are TRBV12-3 or TRBV12-4 and TRBJ2-7, with D possibly being TRBD1 (6 bases). The CDR3 covers 13 residues. The V end was cut by 5 bases, the J end by 4 bases, with 12 bases between. The CDR3 here is CASSPGQTYEQYF. The CDR3, as DNA: TGTGCCAGCAGTCCCGGACAGACATACGAGCAGTACTTC.